This T cell receptor beta chain was captured by sequencing in a study of cytomegalovirus exposure and HLA in healthy donors. Study-wide results and limits: Donors belonging to an Asian-associated ancestry cluster reportedly showed fewer N-insertions in productive TCRs than the 666-donor mean, according to what a later analysis found. Association of a missense DCLRE1C variant with TCR beta V- and J-gene trimming was reported in a later analysis.

Though probably carrying unrecorded immune exposures, donors were nominally healthy at sampling. PCR was performed using 60 Vbeta and 13 Jbeta primers. In the source study's methods: Later reanalysis found roughly 80 million unique TCR beta chains, some 10 million of them shared. Assay: immunoSEQ multiplex PCR; the TCRdb copy retains only in-frame clones and omits some. V, J and clone size are taken as reported in that table, and D and trimming were inferred from the DNA itself. The top ten hold approximately 0.99% of the sample, which has approximately 180,000 clones, about three quarters seen once. Germline V gene lookup returns CDR1 SQVTM and CDR2 ANQGSEA. The CDR3 extends over 15 amino acids. Trimming cost V 2 bases and J 3 bases; bases outside gene matches: 8. As for this clone: Its specificity is not known.

The TCR originated in a woman in her forties in good health and CMV-seronegative. The sample comprised PBMCs. The chain is built from TRBV29-1 and TRBJ2-3; the match to TRBD2 covers 7 bases. The CDR3 nucleotides are TGCAGCGTTGAAAGCGGGATGAGGCAAACAGATACGCAGTATTTT. Translated: CSVESGMRQTDTQYF.